Listed below are T cell receptor beta chains from one sample, sequenced in a study of siplizumab effects on memory and regulatory T cells. What these receptors recognize is not known. Generated by immunoSEQ multiplex PCR, the TCRdb table keeps only in-frame clones and is missing some. Among approximately 9,600 clones listed, about 45% were seen once. Sequencing was done on a sample of CFSE-low (dividing) CD4+ T cells sorted from an allogeneic mixed lymphocyte reaction. These receptor sequences come from a human donor in good health; the cells came from an allogeneic mixed lymphocyte reaction. CDR3s include the opening cysteine and the closing phenylalanine or tryptophan. The D gene is left open where the match is weak. Expanded clones are given a class, and other clones once, few, many or no size at all.

size,J,V,D,CDR3,DNA
NA,TRBJ1-5,TRBV9,NA,CASSDGNQPQHF,TGTGCCAGCAGCGATGGGAATCAGCCCCAGCATTTT
few,TRBJ1-6,TRBV25-1,TRBD1,CASSEFKGGRSPLHF,TGTGCCAGCAGTGAATTTAAAGGGGGCCGGTCACCCCTCCACTTT
NA,TRBJ1-4,TRBV28,TRBD1,CASISAGTGDEKLFF,TGTGCCAGCATATCTGCCGGGACAGGGGACGAAAAACTGTTTTTT
NA,TRBJ1-4,TRBV6-6,NA,CASSYDFGGEKLFF,TGTGCCAGCAGTTACGATTTCGGCGGAGAAAAACTGTTTTTT
NA,TRBJ1-1,TRBV28,NA,CASSFSVQFEAFF,TGTGCCAGCAGTTTCTCGGTCCAGTTTGAAGCTTTCTTT
NA,TRBJ1-4,TRBV30,NA,CAWSGRGPSHRGVNEKLFF,TGTGCCTGGAGTGGTCGGGGCCCAAGCCACCGAGGGGTAAATGAAAAACTGTTTTTT
few,TRBJ2-1,TRBV5-1,TRBD2,CASSVLAGGNEQFF,TGCGCCAGCAGTGTTTTAGCGGGAGGAAATGAGCAGTTCTTC
NA,TRBJ1-1,TRBV29-1,NA,CSVLRGKTEAFF,TGCAGCGTACTCAGGGGAAAGACTGAAGCTTTCTTT
NA,TRBJ1-2,TRBV28,TRBD1,CASSLLVWTGFNYGYTF,TGTGCCAGCAGTTTACTAGTCTGGACAGGTTTTAACTATGGCTACACCTTC
NA,TRBJ1-1,TRBV28,TRBD1,CASSLFTTGADYEAFF,TGTGCCAGCAGCCTTTTTACGACAGGGGCAGATTACGAAGCTTTCTTT
NA,TRBJ2-5,TRBV7-2,NA,CASSLIGYGGETQYF,TGTGCCAGCAGCTTAATCGGGTATGGTGGAGAGACCCAGTACTTC
few,TRBJ2-5,TRBV7-9,NA,CASSLYDQETQYF,TGTGCCAGCAGCTTATATGATCAAGAGACCCAGTACTTC
few,TRBJ2-5,TRBV18,NA,CASSPSIAETQYF,TGTGCCAGCTCACCCTCAATTGCGGAGACCCAGTACTTC
once,TRBJ1-5,TRBV27,NA,CASSSQGLRNQPQHF,TGTGCCAGCAGTTCCCAGGGATTGCGGAATCAGCCCCAGCATTTT
once,TRBJ1-1,TRBV6-6,NA,CASSGNTEAFF,TGTGCCAGCAGTGGGAACACTGAAGCTTTCTTT
NA,TRBJ2-1,TRBV19,NA,CASSIDPARDEQFF,TGTGCCAGTAGTATAGACCCAGCACGGGATGAGCAGTTCTTC
NA,TRBJ1-5,TRBV4-1,NA,CASSQVLGLRTDTQHF,TGCGCCAGCAGCCAAGTTCTGGGGTTGCGCACAGATACGCAGCATTTT
few,TRBJ2-7,TRBV7-8,NA,CASSRSSASYEQYF,TGTGCCAGCAGCCGTTCTAGCGCCTCCTACGAGCAGTACTTC
NA,TRBJ2-5,TRBV11-3,NA,CASSWTFQETQYF,TGTGCCAGCAGCTGGACGTTCCAAGAGACCCAGTACTTC
NA,TRBJ2-6,TRBV6-5,NA,CASSYNVLTF,TGTGCCAGCAGTTATAACGTCCTGACTTTC
NA,TRBJ1-2,TRBV20-1,NA,CSARRQRGYTF,TGCAGTGCTAGGCGGCAGCGGGGCTACACCTTC
NA,TRBJ1-2,TRBV20-1,NA,CSGALDYGYTF,TGCAGTGGGGCTCTGGACTATGGCTACACCTTC
few,TRBJ2-2,TRBV2,NA,CASGGTSPWNTGELFF,TGTGCCAGCGGAGGGACCAGTCCTTGGAACACCGGGGAGCTGTTTTTT
NA,TRBJ1-1,TRBV30,NA,CAWGTGRIEAFF,TGTGCCTGGGGGACTGGACGGATTGAAGCTTTCTTT
medium-sized,TRBJ2-2,TRBV5-4,NA,CASSLVAEINTGELFF,TGTGCCAGCAGCTTGGTGGCGGAAATAAACACCGGGGAGCTGTTTTTT
NA,TRBJ2-2,TRBV11-3,NA,CASSLDPRTTGELFF,TGTGCCAGCAGCTTAGATCCCAGGACCACCGGGGAGCTGTTTTTT
NA,TRBJ1-6,TRBV18,NA,CASSPDSQVRSLHF,TGTGCCAGCTCACCGGACAGCCAGGTCAGGTCCCTCCACTTT
NA,TRBJ2-7,TRBV18,NA,CASSPDLGVYERYF,TGTGCCAGCTCACCGGATTTAGGGGTCTACGAGCGGTACTTC
NA,TRBJ1-2,TRBV27,NA,CASSPLTRTGGSTF,TGTGCCAGCAGTCCACTGACGAGGACTGGGGGCTCCACCTTC
few,TRBJ2-3,TRBV7-2,TRBD2,CASSSSGRPTSAQYF,TGTGCCAGCAGCTCCAGCGGGAGGCCCACATCGGCGCAGTATTTT
NA,TRBJ1-2,TRBV20-1,NA,CSVNHYYGYTF,TGCAGTGTGAATCACTACTATGGCTACACCTTC
NA,TRBJ2-5,TRBV5-1,TRBD2,CASSLGTSGLETQYF,TGCGCCAGCAGCCTAGGGACTAGCGGTCTTGAGACCCAGTACTTC
NA,TRBJ2-1,TRBV4-2,NA,CASSLIGSLNNEQFF,TGTGCCAGCAGCTTGATAGGTAGCCTGAACAATGAGCAGTTCTTC
NA,TRBJ2-7,TRBV28,NA,CASKPQGRKVSEQYF,TGTGCCAGCAAACCCCAGGGTAGGAAGGTTAGCGAGCAGTACTTC
NA,TRBJ2-3,TRBV11-3,NA,CASSSGGEFLGTQYF,TGTGCCAGCAGCTCGGGGGGCGAGTTCTTGGGTACGCAGTATTTT
few,TRBJ1-6,TRBV5-1,NA,CASSPNQDRNNSPLHF,TGCGCCAGCAGCCCAAATCAGGACAGAAATAATTCACCCCTCCACTTT
NA,TRBJ1-6,TRBV28,NA,CASGSPLHF,TGTGCCAGCGGTTCACCCCTCCACTTT
NA,TRBJ2-1,TRBV4-2,NA,CASSQVRSTAFVDEQFF,TGTGCCAGCAGCCAAGTCAGATCGACAGCCTTTGTTGATGAGCAGTTCTTC
NA,TRBJ2-7,TRBV6-5,NA,CASSRSRGSGQYF,TGTGCCAGCAGTCGATCGCGGGGTTCGGGGCAGTACTTC
NA,TRBJ2-3,TRBV5-1,NA,CASSSGAGSFTDTQYF,TGCGCCAGCAGCTCCGGAGCGGGTTCCTTCACAGATACGCAGTATTTT
NA,TRBJ1-6,TRBV7-6,TRBD1,CASSLNGQAQSPLHF,TGTGCCAGCAGCCTAAATGGACAGGCCCAGTCACCCCTCCACTTT
NA,TRBJ2-7,TRBV7-9,TRBD2,CASSLASGSMYEQYF,TGTGCCAGCAGCTTAGCTAGCGGGAGCATGTACGAGCAGTACTTC
few,TRBJ2-7,TRBV7-3,NA,CASSPNTVAEQYF,TGTGCCAGCAGCCCTAACACGGTCGCCGAGCAGTACTTC
few,TRBJ2-2,TRBV5-4,TRBD1,CASNTGGSPGELFF,TGTGCCAGCAATACAGGGGGCTCCCCCGGGGAGCTGTTTTTT
NA,TRBJ2-2,TRBV12-5,NA,CASARAANTGELFF,TGTGCTAGTGCTCGGGCGGCGAACACCGGGGAGCTGTTTTTT
NA,TRBJ1-4,TRBV5-1,NA,CASSLGRGREKLFF,TGCGCCAGCAGCTTGGGACGGGGACGAGAAAAACTGTTTTTT
NA,TRBJ1-1,TRBV30,NA,CAWSVGQLNTEAFF,TGTGCCTGGAGTGTCGGGCAGCTGAACACTGAAGCTTTCTTT
NA,TRBJ1-5,TRBV9,NA,CASNEDPTRPQHF,TGTGCCAGCAACGAAGACCCAACGAGGCCCCAGCATTTT
NA,TRBJ1-1,TRBV30,TRBD1,CAWSLKGAGGEAFF,TGTGCCTGGAGCTTAAAGGGGGCAGGGGGTGAAGCTTTCTTT
few,TRBJ1-1,TRBV6-5,NA,CASRRTGNTEAFF,TGTGCCAGCAGAAGGACGGGGAACACTGAAGCTTTCTTT
NA,TRBJ2-5,TRBV19,NA,CASSIRPARRETQYF,TGTGCCAGTAGTATTAGGCCGGCCCGCCGGGAGACCCAGTACTTC
NA,TRBJ2-3,TRBV29-1,NA,CSVVEAADTQYF,TGCAGCGTTGTCGAGGCGGCAGATACGCAGTATTTT
NA,TRBJ2-7,TRBV5-1,TRBD1,CASSLRDRGAEQYF,TGCGCCAGCAGCCTAAGGGACAGGGGAGCCGAGCAGTACTTC
NA,TRBJ1-3,TRBV28,NA,CASGWRGVAGNTIYF,TGTGCCAGCGGCTGGCGGGGAGTCGCTGGAAACACCATATATTTT
NA,TRBJ1-1,TRBV2,TRBD1,CASRNTGVAEAFF,TGTGCCAGCAGAAATACAGGGGTGGCTGAAGCTTTCTTT
NA,TRBJ2-3,TRBV7-9,NA,CASSLDLPATGGGDTQYF,TGTGCCAGCAGCTTAGATCTCCCGGCGACTGGAGGAGGAGATACGCAGTATTTT
medium-sized,TRBJ1-2,TRBV29-1,TRBD1,CSVEGDRAGGYTF,TGCAGCGTTGAGGGGGACAGGGCTGGCGGCTACACCTTC
NA,TRBJ2-4,TRBV9,NA,CASSASHILDIQYF,TGTGCCAGCAGCGCATCCCATATTTTGGACATTCAGTACTTC
NA,TRBJ2-7,TRBV7-2,NA,CASSYYLETYEQYF,TGTGCCAGCAGCTACTACCTTGAAACCTACGAGCAGTACTTC